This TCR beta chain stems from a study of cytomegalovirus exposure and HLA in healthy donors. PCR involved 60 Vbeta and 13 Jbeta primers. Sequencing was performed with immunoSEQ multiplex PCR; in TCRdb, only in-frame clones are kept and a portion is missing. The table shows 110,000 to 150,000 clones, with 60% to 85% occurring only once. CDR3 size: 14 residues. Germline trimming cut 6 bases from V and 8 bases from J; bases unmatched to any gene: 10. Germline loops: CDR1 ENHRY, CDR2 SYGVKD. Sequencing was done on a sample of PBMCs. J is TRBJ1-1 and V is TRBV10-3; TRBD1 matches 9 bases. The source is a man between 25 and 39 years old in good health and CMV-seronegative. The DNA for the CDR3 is TGTGCCATCAGACCGGGACAGGGTTTTGTGGAAGCTTTCTTT. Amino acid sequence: CAIRPGQGFVEAFF.